The rows below give T cell receptor beta chains drawn from one sample of a study of blood T cell repertoires in COVID-19. Generated by immunoSEQ multiplex PCR, the TCRdb table keeps only in-frame clones and is missing some. The sample comprises tens of thousands of clones, approximately 92% of which are singletons, and 5.5% rests with the top ten. The sequenced sample consisted of peripheral blood. The receptors come from an elderly woman with acute or convalescent COVID-19. The CDR3 runs from the conserved cysteine through the conserved F or W. The order of the fields is CDR3 protein, CDR3 DNA, D gene, clone size, J gene, V gene. D genes are given only for firm matches. Clone size appears in some rows only: once, few, many, or a class for an expanded clone.

CASSQRPGGYEQYF TGTGCCAGCAGCCAAAGACCGGGGGGTTACGAGCAGTACTTC TRBD2 once TRBJ2-7 TRBV3-1/TRBV3-2
CASSSNRYYIF TGTGCCAGCAGTTCGAACAGGTACTATATCTTC NA NA TRBJ1-2 TRBV6-6
CASSRQSNTEAFF TGTGCCAGCAGCAGACAATCGAACACTGAAGCTTTCTTT NA NA TRBJ1-1 TRBV6-6
CASSDSVRQPQHF TGTGCCAGCAGTGACTCTGTTCGTCAGCCCCAGCATTTT NA NA TRBJ1-5 TRBV6-5
CASSPDRGNYGYTF TGCGCCAGCAGCCCCGACAGGGGAAACTATGGCTACACCTTC TRBD1 NA TRBJ1-2 TRBV4-3
CASKTGQPFYEQYF TGTGCCAGCAAGACGGGACAGCCCTTCTACGAGCAGTACTTC TRBD1 NA TRBJ2-7 TRBV6-6
CAINNRDRGPYGYTF TGTGCCATCAATAATAGGGACAGGGGGCCCTATGGCTACACCTTC TRBD1 NA TRBJ1-2 TRBV28
CASSDPLEGARSTEAFF TGTGCCAGCAGTGATCCCTTAGAGGGGGCGCGGAGCACTGAAGCTTTCTTT TRBD1 NA TRBJ1-1 TRBV6-1
CASSLRASGVTDTQYF TGTGCCAGCAGTCTGAGGGCTAGCGGGGTCACAGATACGCAGTATTTT TRBD2 NA TRBJ2-3 TRBV6-2/TRBV6-3
CASSPRLAGGTDTQYF TGCGCCAGCAGTCCCCGACTAGCGGGGGGAACAGATACGCAGTATTTT TRBD2 few TRBJ2-3 TRBV4-1
CASSSPTYRRGYTF TGTGCCAGCAGCTCCCCGACCTACCGGCGGGGCTACACCTTC NA NA TRBJ1-2 TRBV5-5
CASSRQGVTEAFF TGTGCCAGCAGCCGACAGGGGGTGACTGAAGCTTTCTTT TRBD1 NA TRBJ1-1 TRBV12-3/TRBV12-4
CASSVDSLPFSSGANVLTF TGTGCCAGCAGCGTAGACAGCCTCCCCTTTAGCTCTGGGGCCAACGTCCTGACTTTC NA NA TRBJ2-6 TRBV9
CSARQGSSYGYTF TGCAGCGCCCGACAGGGGAGTAGCTATGGCTACACCTTC TRBD1 NA TRBJ1-2 TRBV29-1